The present T cell receptor beta chain was sequenced within a study of blood T cell repertoires in COVID-19. On the study more broadly: From T cells, B-cell-depleted T cells, or PBMCs came the material, which was cDNA or gDNA.

In the original workflow: Quantification of nucleated cells was approximated via reference gene primer amplification. Method: immunoSEQ multiplex PCR; TCRdb's copy keeps in-frame clones and lacks some. The DNA was the basis for D and trimming; V, J and clone size are from that table. The data hold roughly 130,000 clones, with just over 85% observed a single time. The CDR3 loop spans 15 amino acids. V lost 4 bases to trimming and J lost 1 base, with 8 bases between them. The germline V gene encodes CDR1 MNHEY and CDR2 SVGAGI. The rearrangement uses TRBV6-5 and TRBJ2-6, with a weak D call TRBD1 (6 bases). The specimen was peripheral blood. The clonotype originates from a middle-aged man with acute or convalescent COVID-19. The CDR3 protein is CASSLDRSGANVLTF. The CDR3 bases are TGTGCCAGCAGTTTAGACAGGTCTGGGGCCAACGTCCTGACTTTC.